This TCR beta chain was found in a study of shared clonotypes between healthy human individuals. Germline-derived CDR1 and CDR2 are SGHNT and YYREEE (reference sequence). The CDR3 totals 16 residues. Germline trimming cut 3 bases from V and 2 bases from J; bases unmatched to any gene: 8. The assay was carried out at the deep level. Libraries were prepared by immunoSEQ multiplex PCR; TCRdb keeps only in-frame clonotypes and omits some of them. The sample consists of about 1 million clones, 65% to 75% of them appearing once. This clone has just one count. The sequenced sample was memory CD4+ T cells sorted from blood. Subset specified: CD45RA-negative fraction. The receptor was derived from a man younger than 35 in good health. The rearrangement uses TRBV5-4 and TRBJ2-1, with 7 nucleotides matching TRBD1. CDR3 amino acids: CASSSASGGTYNEQFF. Written as DNA, the CDR3 is TGTGCCAGCAGCTCGGCGTCAGGGGGAACCTACAATGAGCAGTTCTTC.